This is a list of T cell receptor beta chains from one sample in a study of shared T cell receptors in the human thymus. TCRdb's copy holds only in-frame clones and misses some; the assay was immunoSEQ multiplex PCR. The sample holds about 660,000 clones; 88% are singletons and the top ten take about 0.01%. The same sample was also used in a study of human thymus T cells.

Sequencing used thymocytes. The receptors stem from a boy less than two years old with a congenital heart defect. Both conserved end residues are part of each CDR3. A D gene is named only where the DNA matches it firmly. Not all rows give a size; the values are once, few, many and, for expanded clones, a class.

cdr3_nt: TGTGCCAGCAGGGCGTTAGCGGGACACGGGTACAATGAGCAGTTCTTC; cdr3_aa: CASRALAGHGYNEQFF; clone_size: once; j_call: TRBJ2-1; d_call: TRBD2; v_call: TRBV2
cdr3_nt: TGTGCCAGCAGGCTGCTAGGAGGGGAACAGCCCCAGCATTTT; cdr3_aa: CASRLLGGEQPQHF; clone_size: -; j_call: TRBJ1-5; d_call: -; v_call: TRBV27
cdr3_nt: TGTGCCAGCAGTTACTCGCAGAGGAAAGAGACCCAGTACTTC; cdr3_aa: CASSYSQRKETQYF; clone_size: once; j_call: TRBJ2-5; d_call: -; v_call: TRBV6-6
cdr3_nt: TGTGCCAGTACCATGTCCCGGGACAGGGGTTCCTATGGCTACACCTTC; cdr3_aa: CASTMSRDRGSYGYTF; clone_size: -; j_call: TRBJ1-2; d_call: TRBD1; v_call: TRBV19
cdr3_nt: TGTGCCAGCAATTCGGGGGGGACTGGCAATCAGCCCCAGCATTTT; cdr3_aa: CASNSGGTGNQPQHF; clone_size: -; j_call: TRBJ1-5; d_call: -; v_call: TRBV7-6
cdr3_nt: TGTGCCAGCAGTGGGTCTAGCGGGGTGAGCTCCTACGAGCAGTACTTC; cdr3_aa: CASSGSSGVSSYEQYF; clone_size: -; j_call: TRBJ2-7; d_call: TRBD2; v_call: TRBV2
cdr3_nt: TGTGCCAGCAGCCAAGATCGGCAGGTACAAGAGACCCAGTACTTC; cdr3_aa: CASSQDRQVQETQYF; clone_size: -; j_call: TRBJ2-5; d_call: -; v_call: TRBV14
cdr3_nt: TGTGCCAGCACTCCCTCCCCGGGACAGGCCGAGCAGTACTTC; cdr3_aa: CASTPSPGQAEQYF; clone_size: -; j_call: TRBJ2-7; d_call: TRBD1; v_call: TRBV27
cdr3_nt: TGTGCCAGCAGCTTAGTTGTCCGCAGCGGGATGGGGATCTACGAGCAGTACTTC; cdr3_aa: CASSLVVRSGMGIYEQYF; clone_size: -; j_call: TRBJ2-7; d_call: TRBD2; v_call: TRBV11-2
cdr3_nt: TGTGCCAGCAGTTGGCGGGAGCTAGACAATGAGCAGTTCTTC; cdr3_aa: CASSWRELDNEQFF; clone_size: -; j_call: TRBJ2-1; d_call: TRBD2; v_call: TRBV6-5
cdr3_nt: TGTGCCAGCAGCTCGGAACCACAGGGGCTATACGAGCAGTACTTC; cdr3_aa: CASSSEPQGLYEQYF; clone_size: -; j_call: TRBJ2-7; d_call: TRBD1; v_call: TRBV5-4
cdr3_nt: TGTGCCAGCAGTCCCACCATGGTCGGGGCGGGAGAAGAGACCCAGTACTTC; cdr3_aa: CASSPTMVGAGEETQYF; clone_size: -; j_call: TRBJ2-5; d_call: TRBD2; v_call: TRBV28
cdr3_nt: TGTGCCACTCGGACAGACTCCTACAATGAGCAGTTCTTC; cdr3_aa: CATRTDSYNEQFF; clone_size: -; j_call: TRBJ2-1; d_call: -; v_call: TRBV19
cdr3_nt: TGTGCCAGCAGTTTATCCAGCGGGTCCTACGAGCAGTACTTC; cdr3_aa: CASSLSSGSYEQYF; clone_size: -; j_call: TRBJ2-7; d_call: -; v_call: TRBV28
cdr3_nt: TGTGCCAGCAGCTTACGGGGTCCGGGGGGGAGGGCCCAAGAGACCCAGTACTTC; cdr3_aa: CASSLRGPGGRAQETQYF; clone_size: -; j_call: TRBJ2-5; d_call: TRBD2; v_call: TRBV11-2
cdr3_nt: TGTGCCAGCAGCCTGCTAGGGGGCCAAGAGACCCAGTACTTC; cdr3_aa: CASSLLGGQETQYF; clone_size: -; j_call: TRBJ2-5; d_call: -; v_call: TRBV7-2
cdr3_nt: TGTGCCAGCAGCCCCAGGGCATCCGGGGAGCTGTTTTTT; cdr3_aa: CASSPRASGELFF; clone_size: -; j_call: TRBJ2-2; d_call: -; v_call: TRBV9
cdr3_nt: TGTGCCAGCAGTTTGGGGGCGCAAGATGAAAAACTGTTTTTT; cdr3_aa: CASSLGAQDEKLFF; clone_size: -; j_call: TRBJ1-4; d_call: -; v_call: TRBV28
cdr3_nt: TGTGCCAGTAGTATGAAGCGCGGAGGAGAGACCCAGTACTTC; cdr3_aa: CASSMKRGGETQYF; clone_size: once; j_call: TRBJ2-5; d_call: -; v_call: TRBV19
cdr3_nt: TGTGCCAGTAGTCGAGAGACCCAGTACTTC; cdr3_aa: CASSRETQYF; clone_size: -; j_call: TRBJ2-5; d_call: -; v_call: TRBV19
cdr3_nt: TGTGCCACCAGCAGCTCGCTAGCGCCCAACACAGATACGCAGTATTTT; cdr3_aa: CATSSSLAPNTDTQYF; clone_size: -; j_call: TRBJ2-3; d_call: -; v_call: TRBV15
cdr3_nt: TGTGCCAGCAGTATAGACGAGCAGTACTTC; cdr3_aa: CASSIDEQYF; clone_size: -; j_call: TRBJ2-7; d_call: -; v_call: TRBV2
cdr3_nt: TGTGCCAGCAGGGAATGGGGCGGAGCCTACGAGCAGTACTTC; cdr3_aa: CASREWGGAYEQYF; clone_size: -; j_call: TRBJ2-7; d_call: -; v_call: TRBV28